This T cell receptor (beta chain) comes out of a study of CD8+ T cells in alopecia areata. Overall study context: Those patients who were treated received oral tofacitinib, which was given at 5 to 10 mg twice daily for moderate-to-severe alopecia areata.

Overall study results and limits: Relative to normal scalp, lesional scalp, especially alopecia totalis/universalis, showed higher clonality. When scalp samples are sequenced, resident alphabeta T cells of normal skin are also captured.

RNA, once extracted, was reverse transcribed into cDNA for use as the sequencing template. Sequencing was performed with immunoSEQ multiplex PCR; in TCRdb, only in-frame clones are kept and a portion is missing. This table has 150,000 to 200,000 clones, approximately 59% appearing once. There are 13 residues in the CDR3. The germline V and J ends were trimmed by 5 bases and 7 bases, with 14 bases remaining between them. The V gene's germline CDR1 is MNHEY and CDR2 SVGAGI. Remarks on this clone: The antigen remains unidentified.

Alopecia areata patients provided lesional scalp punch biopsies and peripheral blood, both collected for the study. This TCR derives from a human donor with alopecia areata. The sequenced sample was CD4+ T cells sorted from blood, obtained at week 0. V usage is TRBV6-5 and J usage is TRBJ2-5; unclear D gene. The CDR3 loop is CASSERGLGTQYF. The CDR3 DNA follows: TGTGCCAGCAGTGAAAGAGGTTTGGGGACCCAGTACTTC.